One and the same sample provided the 32 T cell receptor beta chains below, sequenced in a study of cytomegalovirus exposure and HLA in healthy donors. The assay was immunoSEQ multiplex PCR, and TCRdb's table has in-frame clones only and misses some. The table shows about 150,000 clones, with 89% occurring only once. Sequences were obtained from PBMCs. All receptors come from a woman aged 18 to 35 in good health and CMV-seropositive.

V and J are TRBV10-3 and TRBJ2-7; a weak D match, TRBD1 (5 bases). Trimming shortened V by 2 bases and J by 3 bases, and 14 bases separated the two germline ends. The CDR3 is 15 amino acids. CDR1 is ENHRY and CDR2 is SYGVKD in the germline V gene. As DNA, the CDR3 is TGTGCCATCAGTGAGACTCCAGGGTCGGGCTACGAGCAGTACTTC. It yields the protein CAISETPGSGYEQYF.

The chain carries TRBV6-6 and TRBJ2-2; 10 nucleotides align to TRBD1. CDR1 and CDR2 (germline): MNHNY, SVGAGI (reference sequence). J gave up 6 bases and V 6 bases, and 10 bases lay outside the gene matches. The length of the CDR3 is 16 residues. The DNA of the CDR3 is TGTGCCAGCAGCCTGACAGGGGGCAATGAGTCCGGGGAGCTGTTTTTT. Encoded protein: CASSLTGGNESGELFF.

The chain has TRBV6-6 and TRBJ2-1; maybe TRBD2 (5 bases). From germline, CDR1 is MNHNY and CDR2 SVGAGI (reference sequence). Trimming shortened V by 2 bases and J by 2 bases, and 10 bases separated the two germline ends. This CDR3 contains 15 residues. The CDR3 DNA sequence: TGTGCCAGCAGTTACGCCGGGATCCCCTACAATGAGCAGTTCTTC. Protein: CASSYAGIPYNEQFF.

The chain couples TRBV5-6 to TRBJ2-7; TRBD1 might be the D (6 bases). V was shortened by 6 bases and J by 2 bases, with 15 bases between the two germline ends. The CDR3 sequence is 14 residues long. Germline CDR1 SGHDT, CDR2 YYEEEE. DNA of the CDR3: TGTGCCAGCACCTTCATTGGACAGACCTACGAGCAGTACTTC. Amino acid sequence: CASTFIGQTYEQYF.

The V call is TRBV2, the J call TRBJ1-5; 9 positions match TRBD1. The J segment lost 5 bases and the V segment lost 4 bases, leaving 3 bases of the junction unmatched. The CDR3 is made up of 14 amino acids. Germline V gene data show CDR1 as SNHLY and CDR2 as FYNNEI. CDR3 protein: CASSAGTGYQPQHF. CDR3 sequence (DNA): TGTGCCAGCAGTGCCGGGACAGGGTATCAGCCCCAGCATTTT.

This chain links TRBV4-1 with TRBJ2-5, with a possible D match to TRBD2 (5 bases). CDR3 length: 16 residues. Germline V gene data show CDR1 as MGHRA and CDR2 as YSYEKL. Trimming shortened V by 0 bases and J by 1 base, and 12 bases separated the two germline ends. CDR3 bases: TGCGCCAGCAGCCAAGAGGCGAGCGGCCCCCAAGAGACCCAGTACTTC. Translated, it gives CASSQEASGPQETQYF.

This chain uses TRBV15 with TRBJ2-3; the D gene is possibly TRBD2 (6 bases). V was cut by 3 bases and J by 5 bases, with 18 bases left in between. The CDR3 extends over 16 amino acids. CDR1 and CDR2 (germline): LNHNV, YYDKDF (reference sequence). In DNA, the CDR3 is TGTGCCACCAGCAGCAGACGGGCGGGGACTCGAGATACGCAGTATTTT. Translation gives CATSSRRAGTRDTQYF. The full variable domain, with the rest looked up from reference TRBV15 and TRBJ2-3, is DAMVIQNPRYQVTQFGKPVTLSCSQTLNHNVMYWYQQKSSQAPKLLFHYYDKDFNNEADTPDNFQSRRPNTSFCFLDIRSPGLGDTAMYLCATSSRRAGTRDTQYFGPGTRLTVL.

This sequence joins TRBV27 and TRBJ2-7; no clear D. The V gene lost 2 bases and the J gene lost 2 bases, with 7 bases spanning the gap. The CDR3 loop spans 13 amino acids. The V gene's germline CDR1 is MNHEY and CDR2 SMNVEV (reference sequence). The DNA for the CDR3 is TGTGCCAGCAGTTTAGGCCTTGCCTACGAGCAGTACTTC. This translates into CASSLGLAYEQYF.

The rearrangement uses TRBV30 and TRBJ1-3, with 9 bases identical to TRBD1. Germline V gene lookup returns CDR1 GTSNPN and CDR2 SVGIG (reference sequence). This CDR3 region has 15 residues. The V segment lost 0 bases and the J segment 1 base; nucleotides outside the gene matches: 1. Here the CDR3 reads CAWSVQGASGNTIYF. The CDR3 DNA reads as TGTGCCTGGAGTGTACAGGGGGCATCTGGAAACACCATATATTTT.

V is TRBV29-1 and J is TRBJ2-4; possible D gene TRBD2, 5 bases. Germline lookup yields CDR1 SQVTM and CDR2 ANQGSEA. The CDR3 extends over 11 amino acids. V was pared by 4 bases and J by 8 bases, with 9 bases between. CDR3 sequence (DNA): TGCAGCGTTGCGGTGGGAGACATTCAGTACTTC. It translates to CSVAVGDIQYF.

The genes are TRBV7-2 and TRBJ2-1; 7 positions match TRBD2. The length of the CDR3 is 16 residues. Germline assignment: CDR1 SGHTA and CDR2 FQGNSA. With V trimmed by 2 bases and J by 4 bases, 8 bases remained unmatched. CDR3 DNA: TGTGCCAGCAGCTTAAGTCGACTAGCAGGATACAATGAGCAGTTCTTC. Translated, it gives CASSLSRLAGYNEQFF.

This chain joins TRBV29-1 and TRBJ2-5; TRBD2 matches 9 bases. Unmatched junction bases numbered 5, after V lost 0 bases and J lost 0 bases. In germline, CDR1 is SQVTM, CDR2 ANQGSEA. This CDR3 has 16 amino acids. The CDR3 DNA reads TGCAGCGTTGAAGAGGGGGCTAGCGGGGACCAAGAGACCCAGTACTTC. Translation gives CSVEEGASGDQETQYF.

The CDR3 here is CASSVGGGLASGETQYF. The CDR3 bases are TGTGCCAGCAGCGTAGGTGGAGGACTAGCTAGTGGAGAGACCCAGTACTTC. The genes are TRBV9 and TRBJ2-5; 8 nucleotides line up with TRBD2. Per germline, CDR1 SGDLS and CDR2 YYNGEE. Unmatched junction bases numbered 11, after V lost 0 bases and J lost 4 bases. The CDR3 totals 17 residues.

The chain links TRBV10-3 to TRBJ1-3; tentative D call: TRBD1 (6 bases). Germline V CDR1 and CDR2: ENHRY, SYGVKD. The CDR3 consists of 14 residues. Trimming took off 6 bases at V and 4 bases at J, with 13 bases between the two ends. Here the CDR3 reads CAIRQGEGGNTIYF. DNA of the CDR3: TGTGCCATCAGACAGGGAGAAGGGGGAAACACCATATATTTT.

This clone came up a few times. V usage is TRBV19 and J usage is TRBJ2-1; D could derive from TRBD1 or TRBD2 (6 bases each). The CDR3 is 14 amino acids. V was cut by 5 bases and J by 6 bases, with 14 bases left in between. The germline V gene has CDR1 LNHDA and CDR2 SQIVND (reference sequence). The CDR3 DNA reads as TGTGCCAGTAGTCTAGGGGGGCCTCCCAATGAGCAGTTCTTC. As protein: CASSLGGPPNEQFF.

The rearrangement links TRBV7-6 to TRBJ2-5; perhaps TRBD1 as D (5 bases). Germline CDR1 and CDR2: SGHVS and FNYEAQ. The CDR3 is 15 amino acids. V was cut by 0 bases and J by 2 bases, with 10 bases left in between. Written as DNA, the CDR3 is TGTGCCAGCAGCTTAGCGCGGCAGGGTCAAGAGACCCAGTACTTC. This sequence encodes CASSLARQGQETQYF.

The chain is built from TRBV7-9 and TRBJ2-3; D perhaps matches TRBD2 (6 bases). The germline CDR1 and CDR2 sequences are SEHNR and FQNEAQ (reference sequence). The CDR3 spans 16 residues. Trimming stripped 5 bases from V and 0 bases from J, with 15 bases between. CDR3 protein: CASSLYGGASTDTQYF. CDR3 sequence (DNA): TGTGCCAGCAGCCTCTACGGGGGTGCTAGCACAGATACGCAGTATTTT.

The genes are TRBV19 and TRBJ2-5, with 8 bases matching TRBD1. CDR1 is LNHDA and CDR2 is SQIVND in the germline V gene (reference sequence). The CDR3 loop spans 15 amino acids. The CDR3 nucleotides are TGTGCGACTCAGAGAAGTGGACAGGGTCGAGAGACCCAGTACTTC. Translated, it gives CATQRSGQGRETQYF.

The gene calls are TRBV6-5 and TRBJ2-3, with D hard to call. Trimming left V 4 bases short and J 3 bases short, with 2 bases between. Per the germline V gene, CDR1 is MNHEY and CDR2 is SVGAGI. This CDR3 is 11 amino acids long. Here the CDR3 DNA reads TGTGCCAGCAGTTCTACAGATACGCAGTATTTT. Its translation: CASSSTDTQYF.

V gene TRBV19 combines with J gene TRBJ1-6; D is uncertain. The CDR3 runs 15 residues. CDR1 is LNHDA and CDR2 is SQIVND in the germline V gene (reference sequence). Trimming cost V 3 bases and J 7 bases, with 13 bases left between them. DNA for the CDR3: TGTGCCAGTAGTATCACCGAGGCGGGGAATTCACCCCTCCACTTT. This gives the protein CASSITEAGNSPLHF.

The chain employs TRBV19 and TRBJ2-7, with 12 bases that match TRBD1. After removal of 8 bases from V and 5 bases from J, the junction contained 7 bases not matched to a gene. CDR1 and CDR2 from the germline V gene are LNHDA and SQIVND (reference sequence). The CDR3 loop spans 14 amino acids. The CDR3 sequence is CASDTGTGGNEQYF. The CDR3 region has the DNA TGTGCCAGTGATACCGGGACAGGGGGCAACGAGCAGTACTTC. The full variable domain, in which reference TRBV19 and TRBJ2-7 provide the parts outside the CDR3, is DGGITQSPKYLFRKEGQNVTLSCEQNLNHDAMYWYRQDPGQGLRLIYYSQIVNDFQKGDIAEGYSVSREKKESFPLTVTSAQKNPTAFYLCASDTGTGGNEQYFGPGTRLTVT.

V and J are TRBV28 and TRBJ1-1; tentative D call: TRBD1 (6 bases). The CDR3 length is 17 residues. Germline V gives CDR1 MDHEN, CDR2 SYDVKM. V lost 4 bases and J lost 6, with 24 bases in between. For the CDR3, the DNA is TGTGCCAGCAGTTCCTCACCTCGGGGAGGGGGTCATTCTGAAGCTTTCTTT. This sequence encodes CASSSSPRGGGHSEAFF.

This clone was observed many times. This chain connects TRBV6-1 to TRBJ1-2; D remains unclear. The CDR3 loop spans 14 amino acids. CDR1 is MNHNS and CDR2 is SASEGT in the germline V gene. Trimming pared 6 bases from V and 3 bases from J, leaving 14 bases between. This CDR3 reads CASRGQVDYYGYTF. For the CDR3, the DNA is TGTGCCAGCAGGGGCCAAGTGGACTACTATGGCTACACCTTC.

This clone appeared a single time. One end of the junction fails to match germline, which may point to a read error. This sequence joins TRBV4-2 and TRBJ2-7; D might be TRBD1 (6 bases). This CDR3 comprises 15 residues. Germline lookup yields CDR1 LGHNA and CDR2 YNFKEQ. The CDR3: CTSSQVLQGINEQYF. CDR3 DNA: TGTACCAGCAGCCAAGTTTTACAGGGTATCAACGAGCAGTACTTC.

The chain links TRBV4-1 to TRBJ1-1; 7 nucleotides agree with TRBD1. Germline V gene sequence: CDR1 MGHRA, CDR2 YSYEKL. The CDR3 spans 14 residues. The V segment lost 5 bases and the J segment 1 base; nucleotides outside the gene matches: 4. The CDR3 DNA reads TGCGCCAGCAGCGACAGGGCCCAGAACACTGAAGCTTTCTTT. As protein: CASSDRAQNTEAFF.

The chain is built from TRBV5-1 and TRBJ1-1, with D maybe TRBD1 (5 bases). The CDR3 covers 14 residues. Trimming shortened V by 0 bases and J by 7 bases, and 13 bases separated the two germline ends. Looked up from germline, CDR1 is SGHRS and CDR2 is YFSETQ. The CDR3 nucleotides are TGCGCCAGCAGCTTGGGGGCAGGGCCTATTGAAGCTTTCTTT. This codes for CASSLGAGPIEAFF.

The chain carries TRBV10-3 and TRBJ1-2; D is unresolved. Germline V gene data show CDR1 as ENHRY and CDR2 as SYGVKD. The germline V and J ends were trimmed by 8 bases and 4 bases, with 14 bases remaining between them. The CDR3 has 13 residues. The CDR3 loop is CAIGGWAGYGYTF. The CDR3 bases are TGTGCCATCGGTGGCTGGGCGGGCTATGGCTACACCTTC.

V gene TRBV10-1 combines with J gene TRBJ2-3, with D possibly being TRBD1 (6 bases). V lost 4 bases, J lost 2 bases, and 10 bases lay in between. This CDR3 spans 14 amino acids. Germline assignment: CDR1 WNHNN and CDR2 SYGVQD (reference sequence). The CDR3 reads CASSGSGDTDTQYF. The CDR3 nucleotides read TGCGCCAGCAGTGGATCAGGGGACACAGATACGCAGTATTTT.

J is TRBJ1-2 and V is TRBV28; 7 bases align to TRBD1. V trimming: 5 bases; J trimming: 3 bases; junction bases outside the gene matches: 6. In germline, CDR1 is MDHEN, CDR2 SYDVKM. This CDR3 has 14 amino acids. CDR3 residues: CASSRPGQYYGYTF. DNA for the CDR3: TGTGCCAGCAGTCGACCGGGACAGTACTATGGCTACACCTTC.

V is TRBV7-3 and J is TRBJ2-3; TRBD1 aligns across 10 bases. The ends lost 3 bases at V and 3 bases at J; junction bases unmatched: 9. Germline V gene lookup returns CDR1 SGHTA and CDR2 FQGTGA. This CDR3 has 17 amino acids. CDR3 nucleotide sequence: TGTGCCAGCAGCTTCGCGTCCGGGACAGGGGCGACAGATACGCAGTATTTT. It encodes CASSFASGTGATDTQYF.

The chain carries TRBV5-1 and TRBJ1-6; TRBD1 matches at 9 bases. Germline CDR1 reads SGHRS; CDR2 reads YFSETQ. V was pared by 4 bases and J by 6 bases, with 2 bases of the junction left unmatched. This CDR3 spans 14 amino acids. In nucleotides, the CDR3 is TGCGCCAGCAGCCGGGACAGGGCTAATTCACCCCTCCACTTT. Translation: CASSRDRANSPLHF.

V is TRBV7-9 and J is TRBJ1-6, with TRBD1 as a possible D gene (6 bases). The germline V gene has CDR1 SEHNR and CDR2 FQNEAQ (reference sequence). The germline V and J ends were trimmed by 6 bases and 10 bases, with 16 bases remaining between them. The CDR3 contains 14 residues. CDR3 in DNA: TGTGCCAGCAGGCTGGCAGGGGAGACGTCACCCCTCCACTTT. It encodes CASRLAGETSPLHF.